The entry below describes one T cell receptor (beta chain). V dropped 1 base and J dropped 7; count of bases not matched to a gene: 10. Germline V gives CDR1 KGHSH, CDR2 LQKENI. The CDR3 has 16 residues. Per the authors' pipeline: Amplification of reference gene primers was used by the study to estimate nucleated cell counts. Produced via immunoSEQ multiplex PCR; TCRdb's table is partial and in-frame only. V, J and clone size derive from that table, while D and trimming were established from the DNA sequence. The sample holds roughly 190,000 clones, 84% seen once. The data were obtained in a study of blood T cell repertoires in COVID-19. Background on the study: The origin of the acute and convalescent COVID-19 samples was the United States, Italy and Spain. PBMCs, B-cell-depleted T cells, or T cells were the source of the cDNA or gDNA that made up the material.

Sequenced: peripheral blood. J is TRBJ2-1 and V is TRBV18; 7 positions agree with TRBD1. This sequence originates from a woman between 70 and 85 years old with active or convalescent COVID-19. The CDR3, as DNA: TGTGCCAGCTCACCACTTCCGGACAGGTTGAGGAATGAGCAGTTCTTC. The encoded protein is CASSPLPDRLRNEQFF.